Presented here are 24 T cell receptor beta chains from one specimen sequenced in a study of shared clonotypes between healthy human individuals. Method: immunoSEQ multiplex PCR; TCRdb's copy keeps in-frame clones and lacks some. This table holds 400,000 to 600,000 clones, around 79% found once. Sequencing was carried out using PBMCs. These receptors were taken from a woman in her thirties or forties in good health. Some clones in this sample may be carry-over from other donors' samples.

V gene TRBV28 combines with J gene TRBJ2-7, with TRBD1 matching over 9 bases. Germline trimming cut 6 bases from V and 5 bases from J; bases unmatched to any gene: 8. Per germline, CDR1 MDHEN and CDR2 SYDVKM. The CDR3 is 14 amino acids. CDR3 in DNA: TGTGCCAGCAGAAAACAGGGGGCGAAGGACGAGCAGTACTTC. This encodes CASRKQGAKDEQYF.

The chain joins TRBV2 to TRBJ1-2, with a weak D call TRBD1 (5 bases). The CDR3 has 14 residues. V was shortened by 0 bases and J by 3 bases, with 8 bases between the two germline ends. Germline V gene lookup returns CDR1 SNHLY and CDR2 FYNNEI. CDR3 sequence reads: CASSEARVDYGYTF. Here the CDR3 DNA reads TGTGCCAGCAGTGAAGCCAGGGTGGACTATGGCTACACCTTC.

The chain recombines TRBV28 with TRBJ2-5; D perhaps matches TRBD2 (5 bases). CDR1 is MDHEN and CDR2 is SYDVKM in the germline V gene. Trimming left V 6 bases short and J 5 bases short, with 16 bases between. The CDR3 runs to 14 residues. The CDR3 coding sequence is TGTGCCAGCAGCCTTCTTGGGGAGCGGGAGACCCAGTACTTC. This encodes CASSLLGERETQYF.

The J gene is TRBJ1-5, the V gene TRBV19, with D possibly TRBD1 on 6 matching bases. Germline CDR1 LNHDA, CDR2 SQIVND (reference sequence). This CDR3 contains 16 residues. Trimming removed 3 bases from V and 0 bases from J, with 12 bases in between. The CDR3 sequence is CASSISGDPSNQPQHF. CDR3 DNA: TGTGCCAGTAGTATCTCAGGGGATCCTAGCAATCAGCCCCAGCATTTT. The full variable domain, in which reference TRBV19 and TRBJ1-5 provide the parts outside the CDR3, is DGGITQSPKYLFRKEGQNVTLSCEQNLNHDAMYWYRQDPGQGLRLIYYSQIVNDFQKGDIAEGYSVSREKKESFPLTVTSAQKNPTAFYLCASSISGDPSNQPQHFGDGTRLSIL.

Note on this clone: At one end the junction does not follow the germline gene, possibly because of a read error. The chain is built from TRBV14 and TRBJ2-7, with a tentative D call TRBD1 (5 bases). The germline V gene has CDR1 SGHDN and CDR2 FVKESK. The CDR3 spans 13 residues. The CDR3 DNA follows: TGTGCCAGCAGCCGCGGACATTCCTCCGAGCAGTACTTC. It yields the protein CASSRGHSSEQYF. Supplemented by reference TRBV14 and TRBJ2-7, the full variable domain reads EAGVTQFPSHSVIEKGQTVTLRCDPISGHDNLYWYRRVMGKEIKFLLHFVKESKQDESGMPNNRFLAERTGGTYSTLKVQPAELEDSGVYFCASSRGHSSEQYFGPGTRLTVT.

The chain uses TRBV7-3 and TRBJ2-1; D tentatively reads TRBD1 or TRBD2 (5 bases each). From germline, CDR1 is SGHTA and CDR2 FQGTGA. V lost 6 bases, J lost 11 bases, and 17 bases lay in between. This CDR3 has 13 amino acids. Here the CDR3 reads CASSQGEWGKQFF. The CDR3 DNA reads TGTGCCAGCAGTCAAGGGGAGTGGGGGAAGCAGTTCTTC.

V gene TRBV6-6 combines with J gene TRBJ2-7; D remains ambiguous. V was trimmed by 0 bases and J by 6 bases, leaving 6 bases between them. The CDR3 extends over 12 amino acids. Germline-derived CDR1 and CDR2 are MNHNY and SVGAGI (reference sequence). The CDR3 DNA is TGTGCCAGCAGTTACTCGGGCCTCGAGCAGTACTTC. Residues: CASSYSGLEQYF.

The J gene is TRBJ2-1, the V gene TRBV11-3, with D perhaps TRBD1 or TRBD2 (6 bases each). The CDR3 contains 17 residues. Germline CDR1 SGHNT, CDR2 YENEEA. The V end lost 5 bases, the J end lost 0 bases, and 17 bases lay between the germline ends. DNA for the CDR3: TGTGCCAGCAGCCCCTGGGGGGCGGACAGCTCCTACAATGAGCAGTTCTTC. Amino acids: CASSPWGADSSYNEQFF.

The gene calls are TRBV28 and TRBJ2-3; D ambiguous. The CDR3 runs 14 residues. Trimming took 3 bases from V and 4 from J, leaving 11 bases between them. The germline CDR1 and CDR2 sequences are MDHEN and SYDVKM. This chain's CDR3 is CASSLITSADTQYF. The CDR3 DNA sequence: TGTGCCAGCAGTTTGATAACCTCGGCAGATACGCAGTATTTT. The full variable domain, completed using reference TRBV28 and TRBJ2-3, is DVKVTQSSRYLVKRTGEKVFLECVQDMDHENMFWYRQDPGLGLRLIYFSYDVKMKEKGDIPEGYSVSREKKERFSLILESASTNQTSMYLCASSLITSADTQYFGPGTRLTVL.

The V gene is TRBV28, the J gene TRBJ2-7; 13 bases map to TRBD2. The CDR3 is 14 amino acids. The J segment lost 3 bases and the V segment lost 5 bases, leaving 1 base of the junction unmatched. Per germline, CDR1 MDHEN and CDR2 SYDVKM. CDR3 amino acids: CASSGTSGIYEQYF. In DNA, the CDR3 is TGTGCCAGCAGTGGGACTAGCGGGATCTACGAGCAGTACTTC.

This chain joins TRBV30 and TRBJ1-1; 8 nucleotides agree with TRBD1. Trimming took 4 bases from V and 4 from J; bases not matched to a gene: 8. The CDR3 is made up of 14 amino acids. CDR1 is GTSNPN, CDR2 SVGIG, per germline (reference sequence). CDR3 in DNA: TGTGCCTGGACCACGGACAGGGTGGGCACTGAAGCTTTCTTT. Encoded protein: CAWTTDRVGTEAFF. Combining the CDR3 with reference TRBV30 and TRBJ1-1 gives the whole variable domain SQTIHQWPATLVQPVGSPLSLECTVEGTSNPNLYWYRQAAGRGLQLLFYSVGIGQISSEVPQNLSASRPQDRQFILSSKKLLLSDSGFYLCAWTTDRVGTEAFFGQGTRLTVV.

The rearrangement uses TRBV7-6 and TRBJ2-1; D gene ambiguous. The CDR3 runs to 13 residues. V lost 6 bases and J 6 bases, leaving 12 bases between the germline ends. CDR1 is SGHVS, CDR2 FNYEAQ, per germline. As DNA, the CDR3 is TGTGCCAGCAGAAGTGGACCGCGCAATGAGCAGTTCTTC. It codes for CASRSGPRNEQFF.

The rearrangement links TRBV30 to TRBJ1-3; TRBD1 might be the D (5 bases). V lost 0 bases and J 9 bases, leaving 12 bases between the germline ends. The germline V gene has CDR1 GTSNPN and CDR2 SVGIG (reference sequence). This CDR3 has 13 residues. CDR3 sequence: CAWSVHTGTTIYF. CDR3 sequence (DNA): TGTGCCTGGAGTGTACATACCGGGACCACCATATATTTT. Combining the CDR3 with reference TRBV30 and TRBJ1-3 gives the whole variable domain SQTIHQWPATLVQPVGSPLSLECTVEGTSNPNLYWYRQAAGRGLQLLFYSVGIGQISSEVPQNLSASRPQDRQFILSSKKLLLSDSGFYLCAWSVHTGTTIYFGEGSWLTVV.

This clone was counted once. The chain uses TRBV6-5 and TRBJ2-7, with D possibly being TRBD1 (6 bases). The CDR3 extends over 14 amino acids. The germline CDR1 and CDR2 sequences are MNHEY and SVGAGI. V was clipped by 0 bases and J by 3 bases, with 9 bases between them. The chain's CDR3 is CASSYSTGFYEQYF. The CDR3 coding sequence is TGTGCCAGCAGTTACTCCACAGGGTTCTACGAGCAGTACTTC.

The rearrangement links TRBV9 to TRBJ2-7, with TRBD2 matching 10 bases. This CDR3 contains 15 residues. Trimming cost V 4 bases and J 2 bases; bases outside gene matches: 6. CDR1 SGDLS and CDR2 YYNGEE come from the germline V gene. The CDR3 coding sequence is TGTGCCAGCAGCTCAGGACTAGCGGTTACCTACGAGCAGTACTTC. This translates into CASSSGLAVTYEQYF.

This clone was found many times. J is TRBJ2-7 and V is TRBV27; 8 bases fit TRBD2. V lost 6 bases and J lost 2; bases outside the gene matches: 9. CDR3 size: 15 residues. The germline V gene encodes CDR1 MNHEY and CDR2 SMNVEV (reference sequence). The CDR3 spells CASSRRPGLAYEQYF. CDR3 nucleotides: TGTGCCAGCAGCCGACGACCGGGACTAGCCTACGAGCAGTACTTC.

The rearrangement joins TRBV14 to TRBJ2-1, with D possibly TRBD2 on 5 matching bases. The germline gives CDR1 SGHDN, CDR2 FVKESK. The CDR3 spans 15 residues. V lost 0 bases and J lost 7, with 13 bases in between. CDR3 nucleotide sequence: TGTGCCAGCAGCCAAGACCGGCGGGTTAAGAATGAGCAGTTCTTC. Translated, it gives CASSQDRRVKNEQFF.

This clone was detected only a few times. Other DNA sequences in this sample translate to the same CDR3. Here the CDR3 reads CASSLTGPNQPQHF. The CDR3 DNA is TGTGCCAGCAGTTTAACAGGCCCCAATCAGCCCCAGCATTTT. The V and J genes are TRBV28 and TRBJ1-5; possible D gene TRBD1, 5 bases. Germline V gene data show CDR1 as MDHEN and CDR2 as SYDVKM. The CDR3 is 14 residues long. V lost 2 bases to trimming and J lost 3 bases, with 8 bases between them.

V is TRBV10-3 and J is TRBJ2-7; 7 bases fit TRBD1. CDR1 ENHRY and CDR2 SYGVKD come from the germline V gene. This CDR3 comprises 13 residues. The V gene end was trimmed by 7 bases and the J gene end by 5 bases; junction bases not matched to a gene: 8. The DNA of the CDR3 is TGTGCCATCAAGGGGACAGCCATAGACGAGCAGTACTTC. It yields the protein CAIKGTAIDEQYF.

The rearrangement links TRBV9 to TRBJ2-3; D is possibly TRBD2 (6 bases). V lost 0 bases to trimming and J lost 0 bases, with 11 bases between them. CDR3 length: 16 residues. Germline-derived CDR1 and CDR2 are SGDLS and YYNGEE. The CDR3 spells CASSVDSGSSTDTQYF. The CDR3, as DNA: TGTGCCAGCAGCGTAGACAGCGGGTCTAGCACAGATACGCAGTATTTT.

Regarding this clone: In the same sample, other DNA sequences code for this CDR3. The rearrangement uses TRBV5-1 and TRBJ2-5, with 8 bases that match TRBD2. CDR1 is SGHRS, CDR2 YFSETQ, per germline. The CDR3 consists of 14 residues. J was trimmed by 3 bases and V by 0 bases; bases with no gene match: 1. The CDR3 DNA reads as TGCGCCAGCAGCTTGGCCGGGGGGGAAGAGACCCAGTACTTC. Encoded protein: CASSLAGGEETQYF. Filled out from reference TRBV5-1 and TRBJ2-5, the complete variable domain reads KAGVTQTPRYLIKTRGQQVTLSCSPISGHRSVSWYQQTPGQGLQFLFEYFSETQRNKGNFPGRFSGRQFSNSRSEMNVSTLELGDSALYLCASSLAGGEETQYFGPGTRLLVL.

The chain has TRBV11-2 and TRBJ1-2, with 8 positions matching TRBD1. V lost 4 bases, J lost 8 bases, and 3 bases stayed unmatched. The V gene's germline CDR1 is SGHAT and CDR2 FQNNGV. CDR3 size: 12 residues. The CDR3: CASSYDRGGYTF. CDR3 nucleotide sequence: TGTGCCAGCAGCTACGACAGGGGAGGCTACACCTTC.

The V call is TRBV29-1, the J call TRBJ2-2; D not resolved. The germline V gene has CDR1 SQVTM and CDR2 ANQGSEA. The CDR3 is 13 residues long. V lost 6 bases and J 0 bases, leaving 8 bases between the germline ends. This CDR3 reads CSVVHTNTGELFF. CDR3 nucleotides: TGCAGCGTCGTACATACGAACACCGGGGAGCTGTTTTTT.

Comment on this clone: The junction differs from germline at one of its ends, possibly a read error. V usage is TRBV27 and J usage is TRBJ2-3; D is tentatively TRBD1 or TRBD2 (5 bases each). The V gene's germline CDR1 is MNHEY and CDR2 SMNVEV (reference sequence). The CDR3 length is 16 residues. The CDR3 DNA follows: TGTGCCAGCTCGCGGGTGACGGTTGGGGCGTCAGACACGCAGTATTTT. The encoded protein is CASSRVTVGASDTQYF.